This T cell receptor beta chain was documented in a study of cytomegalovirus exposure and HLA in healthy donors. Study-level results: Later analysis identified several of the most significant clusters that appeared linked to common viral pathogens. On later analysis, the bulk of CMV-associated TCR beta chains appeared to be HLA-restricted.

The PCR made use of 60 Vbeta and 13 Jbeta primers. Sequenced by immunoSEQ multiplex PCR; TCRdb stores in-frame clones only, minus some. The table includes around 100,000 clones, approximately 72% detected once. With respect to this clone: No antigen is known for it.

Sequenced material: PBMCs. The receptor's source is a woman aged 40 to 49 in good health and CMV-seropositive.

The chain's CDR3 is CASSERQGNNQPQHF. The CDR3 bases are TGTGCCAGCAGTGAACGACAGGGAAACAATCAGCCCCAGCATTTT. The chain employs TRBV2 and TRBJ1-5; 7 bases match TRBD1. From germline, CDR1 is SNHLY and CDR2 FYNNEI. The CDR3 has 15 residues. V trimming: 2 bases; J trimming: 3 bases; junction bases outside the gene matches: 4.